This TCR beta chain emerged from a study of tumor and adjacent non-tumor tissue in lung cancer. TCRbeta libraries were built with three rounds of nested PCR, modified from ARM-PCR. TCRdb reprocessed the multiplex PCR reads via MiXCR and lists one record per CDR3 protein. The top ten clones hold approximately 30% of a sample with roughly 48,000 distinct CDR3 sequences, 55% to 65% of them seen once. Trimming removed 4 bases from V and 0 bases from J, with 11 bases in between. The CDR3 totals 16 residues. From germline, CDR1 is KGHDR and CDR2 SFDVKD. No cell sorting was done before RNA was extracted from the tissue. More than 3 cm separated this lung sample from the edge of the tumor.

Sequencing input: distant non-tumor lung tissue. The sequence was collected from a woman in her 70s with non-small cell lung cancer. This chain connects TRBV24-1 to TRBJ2-2, with a weak D call TRBD2 (5 bases). CDR3 in amino acids: CATSDPYGANTGELFF. The CDR3 coding sequence is TGTGCCACCAGTGACCCTTACGGGGCGAACACCGGGGAGCTGTTTTTT.